The 26 T cell receptor beta chains given below trace back to one sample, sequenced in a study of blood T cell repertoires in COVID-19. Method: immunoSEQ multiplex PCR; TCRdb's copy keeps in-frame clones and lacks some. The sample carries about 200,000 clones, roughly 85% recorded once. Sample: peripheral blood. Source of these receptors: a woman between 40 and 50 years old with active or convalescent COVID-19.

This chain connects TRBV27 to TRBJ2-3, with TRBD2 matching over 7 bases. Germline V gene sequence: CDR1 MNHEY, CDR2 SMNVEV (reference sequence). Losses at the gene ends were 6 bases for V and 8 bases for J; bases not matched to a gene: 11. The CDR3 is 14 residues long. In nucleotides, the CDR3 is TGTGCCAGCAGGATGATAGCGACGGGAGGTACGCAGTATTTT. It specifies CASRMIATGGTQYF.

The chain employs TRBV5-1 and TRBJ1-2; 8 bases fit TRBD1. Germline CDR1 reads SGHRS; CDR2 reads YFSETQ. The CDR3 is 15 amino acids. J gave up 0 bases and V 2 bases, and 3 bases lay outside the gene matches. The CDR3 region is CASSLQGQANYGYTF. CDR3 sequence (DNA): TGCGCCAGCAGCTTACAGGGACAGGCTAACTATGGCTACACCTTC.

The chain carries TRBV24-1 and TRBJ2-7, with a possible D match to TRBD1 (5 bases). CDR1 is KGHDR, CDR2 SFDVKD, per germline. V was clipped by 4 bases and J by 6 bases, with 9 bases between them. CDR3 length equals 12 residues. CDR3 protein: CATSERQGEQYF. The DNA for the CDR3 is TGTGCCACCAGTGAGAGGCAGGGCGAGCAGTACTTC.

The chain couples TRBV5-4 to TRBJ2-1; 9 bases align to TRBD2. Trimming at V came to 4 bases and at J to 2 bases, leaving 7 bases not matched to a gene. Germline V gene data show CDR1 as SGHNT and CDR2 as YYREEE (reference sequence). The CDR3 totals 16 residues. CDR3 protein: CASSPGGLATYNEQFF. DNA of the CDR3: TGTGCCAGCAGCCCTGGTGGACTAGCGACCTACAATGAGCAGTTCTTC.

Only a few counts were recorded for this clone. The V call is TRBV2, the J call TRBJ2-7; 14 bases are a match to TRBD2. The CDR3 runs 15 residues. Germline V gene sequence: CDR1 SNHLY, CDR2 FYNNEI. Trimming removed 3 bases from V and 4 bases from J; junction bases left unmatched: 2. Here the CDR3 reads CASSDGLAGGYEQYF. CDR3 in DNA: TGTGCCAGCAGTGACGGACTAGCGGGAGGTTACGAGCAGTACTTC.

Comment on this clone: Other nucleotide sequences in the sample specify the same CDR3. J is TRBJ1-1 and V is TRBV2; D uncertain. The CDR3 extends over 12 amino acids. Germline values: CDR1 SNHLY, CDR2 FYNNEI. Trimming pared 7 bases from V and 0 bases from J, leaving 6 bases between. The CDR3 region has the DNA TGTGCCAGCACTGGCCTGAACACTGAAGCTTTCTTT. Translation: CASTGLNTEAFF.

V usage is TRBV4-1 and J usage is TRBJ1-1; no reliable D call. This CDR3 contains 12 residues. Per germline, CDR1 MGHRA and CDR2 YSYEKL. Trimming took 5 bases from V and 5 from J, leaving 9 bases between them. The chain's CDR3 is CASSTRDTEAFF. CDR3 DNA: TGCGCCAGCAGCACTAGGGATACTGAAGCTTTCTTT.

CDR3 loop: CASSPATDYNEQFF. The CDR3 DNA is TGTGCCAGCAGCCCCGCTACAGATTACAATGAGCAGTTCTTC. The chain employs TRBV7-9 and TRBJ2-1; D remains unclear. Trimming pared 5 bases from V and 4 bases from J, leaving 12 bases between. The CDR3 runs 14 residues. Germline V gene sequence: CDR1 SEHNR, CDR2 FQNEAQ (reference sequence).

CDR3 amino acids: CASSLEGLAGGYTYNEQFF. The CDR3 DNA reads as TGCGCCAGCAGCTTGGAGGGACTAGCGGGGGGTTATACCTACAATGAGCAGTTCTTC. This chain connects TRBV5-1 to TRBJ2-1; 15 positions agree with TRBD2. The CDR3 is 19 amino acids. Unmatched junction bases numbered 6, after V lost 0 bases and J lost 2 bases. The germline gives CDR1 SGHRS, CDR2 YFSETQ.

As regards this clone: Other DNA sequences in the same sample also yield this CDR3. V is TRBV3-1 (or the pseudogene TRBV3-2) and J is TRBJ2-7; a weak D match, TRBD1 (5 bases). The CDR3 loop spans 13 amino acids. V dropped 0 bases and J dropped 2 bases, with 5 bases sitting between them. Per the germline V gene, CDR1 is LGHDT and CDR2 is YNNKEL (reference sequence). The DNA of the CDR3 is TGTGCCAGCAGCCAAGACAGGGCCTACGAGCAGTACTTC. Translated: CASSQDRAYEQYF.

This chain's CDR3 is CASSQERNGVGEKLFF. The CDR3 DNA is TGCGCCAGCAGCCAAGAGAGGAACGGGGTGGGGGAAAAACTGTTTTTT. The chain recombines TRBV4-3 with TRBJ1-4; D is unresolved. The length of the CDR3 is 16 residues. V lost 0 bases and J lost 8, with 16 bases in between. Germline loops: CDR1 LGHNA, CDR2 YSLEER.

The CDR3 sequence: CASSQEATSVWYTQYF. The CDR3 DNA reads TGCGCCAGCAGCCAAGAGGCGACTAGCGTTTGGTATACGCAGTATTTT. The chain has TRBV4-3 and TRBJ2-3; 8 bases align to TRBD2. Looked up from germline, CDR1 is LGHNA and CDR2 is YSLEER. V lost 0 bases, J lost 7 bases, and 9 bases stayed unmatched. The CDR3 length is 16 residues.

The CDR3 protein is CATSRDPGDTQYF. The CDR3 DNA reads as TGTGCCACCAGCAGAGATCCAGGAGATACGCAGTATTTT. The chain recombines TRBV15 with TRBJ2-3; D is ambiguous. The CDR3 sequence is 13 residues long. Germline lookup yields CDR1 LNHNV and CDR2 YYDKDF (reference sequence). Deletions cut 0 bases from V and 5 bases from J, with 6 bases between.

V and J are TRBV7-9 and TRBJ2-7, with 8 bases that match TRBD1. The CDR3 covers 14 residues. Germline CDR1 and CDR2: SEHNR and FQNEAQ (reference sequence). J lost 3 bases, V lost 1 base, and 2 bases had no gene match. The CDR3 here is CASSLGGQGYEQYF. Here the CDR3 DNA reads TGTGCCAGCAGCTTAGGAGGACAGGGCTACGAGCAGTACTTC.

The chain employs TRBV7-9 and TRBJ2-1, with D tentatively TRBD2 (5 bases). CDR1 SEHNR and CDR2 FQNEAQ come from the germline V gene (reference sequence). Trimming pared 0 bases from V and 2 bases from J, leaving 8 bases between. CDR3 length: 15 residues. The CDR3 region is CASSLAGIPYNEQFF. The CDR3 coding sequence is TGTGCCAGCAGCTTAGCCGGGATACCCTACAATGAGCAGTTCTTC. The full variable domain, in which reference TRBV7-9 and TRBJ2-1 provide the parts outside the CDR3, is DTGVSQNPRHKITKRGQNVTFRCDPISEHNRLYWYRQTLGQGPEFLTYFQNEAQLEKSRLLSDRFSAERPKGSFSTLEIQRTEQGDSAMYLCASSLAGIPYNEQFFGPGTRLTVL.

This chain links TRBV6-4 with TRBJ1-2, with TRBD1 identical over 9 bases. V was pared by 6 bases and J by 7 bases, with 3 bases of the junction left unmatched. The CDR3 runs 12 residues. In germline, CDR1 is MRHNA, CDR2 SNTAGT. The CDR3 spells CASRGTGSGYTF. The CDR3 nucleotides read TGTGCCAGCAGGGGGACAGGGTCTGGCTACACCTTC.

V gene TRBV7-2 combines with J gene TRBJ2-7; 7 positions match TRBD2. The CDR3 length is 19 residues. V gave up 4 bases and J gave up 2 bases; unmatched junction bases: 20. Germline CDR1 and CDR2: SGHTA and FQGNSA. Here the CDR3 reads CASSSQRGGLGSRTYEQYF. The CDR3 nucleotides read TGTGCCAGCAGCTCCCAAAGGGGAGGGTTAGGGTCCAGGACCTACGAGCAGTACTTC.

V usage is TRBV12-3 or TRBV12-4 and J usage is TRBJ1-1; D unclear. The V and J ends lost 6 bases and 1 base respectively, with 9 bases between them. CDR3 length: 13 residues. The CDR3 DNA is TGTGCCAGCAGGCAGGAAAAGAACACTGAAGCTTTCTTT. The encoded protein is CASRQEKNTEAFF.

The chain uses TRBV10-1 and TRBJ1-1; unclear D gene. CDR1 is WNHNN, CDR2 SYGVQD, per germline (reference sequence). The CDR3 contains 13 residues. The ends were cut back, 7 bases at V and 4 bases at J, with 13 bases in the middle. CDR3 in amino acids: CASMADPGTEAFF. CDR3 nucleotide sequence: TGCGCCAGCATGGCTGACCCAGGCACTGAAGCTTTCTTT.

This clone came up a few times. The chain carries TRBV7-9 and TRBJ2-2; no reliable D call. V gave up 2 bases and J gave up 2 bases, with 3 bases separating them. The germline V gene has CDR1 SEHNR and CDR2 FQNEAQ (reference sequence). The CDR3 is 13 amino acids. CDR3 residues: CASSLPNTGELFF. DNA of the CDR3: TGTGCCAGCAGCTTACCTAACACCGGGGAGCTGTTTTTT.

This sequence joins TRBV6-6 and TRBJ2-5, with D unclear. The CDR3 runs 14 residues. The ends were cut back, 2 bases at V and 2 bases at J, with 9 bases in the middle. Germline V lookup: CDR1 MNHNY, CDR2 SVGAGI (reference sequence). Here the CDR3 reads CASSYSDIQETQYF. The CDR3 nucleotides are TGTGCCAGCAGTTACAGTGACATTCAAGAGACCCAGTACTTC.

The chain joins TRBV29-1 to TRBJ1-5; the D gene is possibly TRBD1 (5 bases). CDR1 and CDR2 from the germline V gene are SQVTM and ANQGSEA. This CDR3 is built from 15 residues. Trimming removed 6 bases at V and 7 bases at J, with 22 bases between. The CDR3, as DNA: TGCAGCGTCTCCATATCCGGACCGGGGGGACAGCCCCAGCATTTT. Protein sequence: CSVSISGPGGQPQHF.

Notes on this clone: Other DNA variants within this sample encode the same CDR3. The rearrangement uses TRBV11-3 and TRBJ2-5, with 7 bases fitting TRBD1. J was trimmed by 1 base and V by 9 bases; bases with no gene match: 2. The CDR3 spans 12 residues. Germline V gene data show CDR1 as SGHNT and CDR2 as YENEEA. The CDR3 spells CASRGPQETQYF. DNA of the CDR3: TGTGCCAGTAGGGGGCCCCAAGAGACCCAGTACTTC. Variable domain in full (rest from reference TRBV11-3 and TRBJ2-5): EAGVVQSPRYKIIEKKQPVAFWCNPISGHNTLYWYLQNLGQGPELLIRYENEEAVDDSQLPKDRFSAERLKGVDSTLKIQPAELGDSAVYLCASRGPQETQYFGPGTRLLVL.

This chain joins TRBV3-1 (or the pseudogene TRBV3-2) and TRBJ1-2, with TRBD1 matching over 10 bases. Germline CDR1 and CDR2: LGHDT and YNNKEL (reference sequence). Unmatched junction bases numbered 7, after V lost 3 bases and J lost 3 bases. The length of the CDR3 is 16 residues. CDR3 coding DNA: TGTGCCAGCAGCCAGAGAGACAGGGGGCGAGACTATGGCTACACCTTC. Protein: CASSQRDRGRDYGYTF.

This clone was counted once. The chain employs TRBV30 and TRBJ1-2; no definite D call. Trimming removed 3 bases at V and 2 bases at J, with 16 bases between. The length of the CDR3 is 15 residues. CDR1 is GTSNPN, CDR2 SVGIG, per germline (reference sequence). Written as DNA, the CDR3 is TGTGCCTGGAGAATCGCAGGTTCCCTAAACTATGGCTACACCTTC. Amino acids: CAWRIAGSLNYGYTF.

V gene TRBV2 combines with J gene TRBJ2-1, with 8 bases matching TRBD2. Germline values: CDR1 SNHLY, CDR2 FYNNEI. The CDR3 loop spans 14 amino acids. With V trimmed by 3 bases and J by 4 bases, 2 bases remained unmatched. CDR3 sequence (DNA): TGTGCCAGCAGTGACCAGCGGGGGTACAATGAGCAGTTCTTC. This codes for CASSDQRGYNEQFF.